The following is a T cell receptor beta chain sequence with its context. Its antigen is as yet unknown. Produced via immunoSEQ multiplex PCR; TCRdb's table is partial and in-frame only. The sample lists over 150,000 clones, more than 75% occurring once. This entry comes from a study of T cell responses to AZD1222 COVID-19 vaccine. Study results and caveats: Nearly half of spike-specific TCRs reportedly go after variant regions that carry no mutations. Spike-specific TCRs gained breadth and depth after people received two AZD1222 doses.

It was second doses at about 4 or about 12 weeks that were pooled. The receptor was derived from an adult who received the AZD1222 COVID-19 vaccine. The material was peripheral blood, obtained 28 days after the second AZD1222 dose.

This CDR3 reads CASSLTRGLGSGELFF. CDR3 sequence (DNA): TGCGCCAGCAGCTTGACCCGCGGCCTGGGGTCTGGGGAGCTGTTTTTT. The chain employs TRBV5-1 and TRBJ2-2; no reliable D call. This CDR3 region has 16 residues. Trimming stripped 1 base from V and 8 bases from J, with 18 bases between. The V gene's germline CDR1 is SGHRS and CDR2 YFSETQ.